This TCR beta chain is drawn from a study of OX40 agonist ivuxolimab in advanced cancers. Study summary: Those enrolled were 70% to 85% male, with a mean age of about 60 years and ages from 23 to 79. Broader study findings: It was not determined which antigens were specifically recognized by the peripheral T cells that had undergone clonal expansion.

On cycle 4 day 1 and cycle 7 day 1, as well as at baseline, blood was sampled. This clone was recorded only once. Its specificity is unknown. TCRdb keeps only in-frame clones here, not all; method: immunoSEQ multiplex PCR. The sample holds fewer than 80,000 clones, roughly 85% seen once. The material was CD4+ or CD8+ T cells sorted from blood, obtained in a trial of the OX40 agonist ivuxolimab. The receptor's source is an adult with an advanced solid tumor such as melanoma, head and neck, liver or kidney cancer.

CDR3 protein: CASSYNGNTGELFF. In nucleotides, the CDR3 is TGTGCCAGCAGTTATAACGGGAACACCGGGGAGCTGTTTTTT. The chain joins TRBV6-4 to TRBJ2-2; D uncertain. V was pared by 5 bases and J by 1 base, with 8 bases between. Germline CDR1 MRHNA, CDR2 SNTAGT. The CDR3 consists of 14 residues.